These 26 T cell receptor beta chains share one sample of origin, sequenced in a study of T cell clonotyping in hematopoietic cell transplantation. Some clones are missing from TCRdb's copy, which holds only in-frame ones; the method was immunoSEQ multiplex PCR. The sample lists 3,500 to 5,500 clones, 95% to 96% occurring once. Source: PBMCs, taken 100 days after allogeneic stem cell transplant. Receptor source: a male patient aged 35-50 years who had an allogeneic stem cell transplant from a related donor, so the T cells may come from the graft donor. Some clones in this sample may be carry-over from other donors' samples.

The CDR3 coding sequence is TGTGCCAGTAGTATAGAAGGTCTGGGAGAGACCCAGTACTTC. Translating it yields CASSIEGLGETQYF. This chain links TRBV19 with TRBJ2-5; no firm D call. This CDR3 spans 14 amino acids. The germline V and J ends were trimmed by 0 bases and 4 bases, with 9 bases remaining between them. CDR1 is LNHDA, CDR2 SQIVND, per germline (reference sequence). The full variable domain, completed using reference TRBV19 and TRBJ2-5, is DGGITQSPKYLFRKEGQNVTLSCEQNLNHDAMYWYRQDPGQGLRLIYYSQIVNDFQKGDIAEGYSVSREKKESFPLTVTSAQKNPTAFYLCASSIEGLGETQYFGPGTRLLVL.

This chain links TRBV5-1 with TRBJ2-7, with TRBD2 matching 7 bases. This CDR3 has 15 amino acids. CDR1 is SGHRS, CDR2 YFSETQ, per germline. The junction had 8 bases not matched to a gene; V was cut back by 0 bases and J by 5 bases. DNA for the CDR3: TGCGCCAGCAGCTTGGATGGGGGGGTGGACGACGAGCAGTACTTC. Protein: CASSLDGGVDDEQYF. Full variable domain (missing parts from reference TRBV5-1 and TRBJ2-7): KAGVTQTPRYLIKTRGQQVTLSCSPISGHRSVSWYQQTPGQGLQFLFEYFSETQRNKGNFPGRFSGRQFSNSRSEMNVSTLELGDSALYLCASSLDGGVDDEQYFGPGTRLTVT.

This clone has just one count. This rearrangement joins TRBV19 to TRBJ1-5, with D unclear. V was clipped by 3 bases and J by 4 bases, with 7 bases between them. The germline gives CDR1 LNHDA, CDR2 SQIVND (reference sequence). CDR3 length equals 13 residues. CDR3 sequence (DNA): TGTGCCAGTAGTATCGGCGGGAATCAGCCCCAGCATTTT. Its protein product is CASSIGGNQPQHF.

This sequence joins TRBV6-5 and TRBJ1-4; 7 positions agree with TRBD1. The CDR3 totals 16 residues. Germline V gene data show CDR1 as MNHEY and CDR2 as SVGAGI. V lost 0 bases and J lost 8; bases outside the gene matches: 9. CDR3 in amino acids: CASSYSPDRVEEKLFF. The CDR3 DNA sequence: TGTGCCAGCAGTTACTCCCCCGACAGGGTAGAGGAAAAACTGTTTTTT.

The chain combines TRBV19 with TRBJ1-6; perhaps TRBD1 as D (6 bases). Looked up from germline, CDR1 is LNHDA and CDR2 is SQIVND (reference sequence). CDR3 length: 15 amino acids. V lost 3 bases, J lost 8 bases, and 14 bases lay in between. The CDR3: CASSITDRSDSPLHF. The CDR3 DNA sequence: TGTGCCAGTAGTATCACCGACAGGAGCGATTCACCCCTCCACTTT.

The chain couples TRBV6-5 to TRBJ1-5; possibly TRBD1 for D (5 bases). CDR3 length equals 15 residues. V was trimmed by 6 bases and J by 6 bases, leaving 18 bases between them. Germline assignment: CDR1 MNHEY and CDR2 SVGAGI. This CDR3 is CASRSGTLEGQPQHF. Written as DNA, the CDR3 is TGTGCCAGCAGGTCCGGGACCCTCGAGGGTCAGCCCCAGCATTTT.

This rearrangement joins TRBV7-9 to TRBJ1-2; no clear D. The ends were cut back, 2 bases at V and 5 bases at J, with 18 bases in the middle. The CDR3 is made up of 16 amino acids. CDR1 is SEHNR, CDR2 FQNEAQ, per germline (reference sequence). The CDR3 region is CASSLTAWEAQYGYTF. DNA for the CDR3: TGTGCCAGCAGCTTAACTGCGTGGGAGGCACAATATGGCTACACCTTC.

This chain links TRBV30 with TRBJ2-7; 13 bases are a match to TRBD2. The CDR3 runs 18 residues. V shed 5 bases and J 2 bases; nucleotides not matched to a gene: 15. The germline CDR1 and CDR2 sequences are GTSNPN and SVGIG (reference sequence). The chain's CDR3 is CAWHKRGTSGKDPYEQYF. CDR3 DNA: TGTGCCTGGCATAAACGCGGGACTAGCGGGAAAGATCCCTACGAGCAGTACTTC. Full variable domain (missing parts from reference TRBV30 and TRBJ2-7): SQTIHQWPATLVQPVGSPLSLECTVEGTSNPNLYWYRQAAGRGLQLLFYSVGIGQISSEVPQNLSASRPQDRQFILSSKKLLLSDSGFYLCAWHKRGTSGKDPYEQYFGPGTRLTVT.

The table lists this clone with a count of one. The chain couples TRBV5-1 to TRBJ1-5; tentatively, D is TRBD1 (6 bases). Per the germline V gene, CDR1 is SGHRS and CDR2 is YFSETQ. Between the trimmed V and J ends, which lost 3 bases and 6 bases, there was a span of 13 bases. The CDR3 consists of 14 residues. The CDR3 sequence: CASSSEGGSQPQHF. The CDR3 DNA follows: TGCGCCAGCAGCTCGGAAGGGGGGAGTCAGCCCCAGCATTTT.

The rearrangement links TRBV19 to TRBJ2-7; 7 nucleotides match TRBD1. The CDR3 contains 14 residues. Germline values: CDR1 LNHDA, CDR2 SQIVND (reference sequence). V lost 7 bases, J lost 2 bases, and 8 bases stayed unmatched. CDR3 coding DNA: TGTGCCAGTAAATCCTTGACAGGGACCTACGAGCAGTACTTC. The encoded protein is CASKSLTGTYEQYF.

The V call is TRBV7-9, the J call TRBJ1-5; D possibly corresponds to TRBD1 (5 bases). Per the germline V gene, CDR1 is SEHNR and CDR2 is FQNEAQ (reference sequence). V was trimmed by 1 base and J by 4 bases, leaving 8 bases between them. This CDR3 has 14 amino acids. The CDR3 nucleotides read TGTGCCAGCAGCTTAGTAGGGGTAAATCAGCCCCAGCATTTT. This gives the protein CASSLVGVNQPQHF.

This clone has just one count. The V gene is TRBV4-2, the J gene TRBJ2-3; perhaps TRBD2 as D (6 bases). Germline CDR1 reads LGHNA; CDR2 reads YNFKEQ. The CDR3 runs 17 residues. Deletions cut 4 bases from V and 2 bases from J, with 19 bases between. The CDR3 DNA reads as TGTGCCAGCAGCCCTAAGCGCCGGACTACCTACACAGATACGCAGTATTTT. This encodes CASSPKRRTTYTDTQYF.

This chain links TRBV5-8 with TRBJ1-4; weak D call: TRBD1 (6 bases). The CDR3 is 14 amino acids. In germline, CDR1 is SGHTS, CDR2 YDEGEE. Trimming cost V 3 bases and J 5 bases, with 11 bases left between them. The CDR3: CASSSPGANEKLFF. For the CDR3, the DNA is TGTGCCAGCAGCTCCCCAGGGGCCAATGAAAAACTGTTTTTT.

The CDR3 protein is CASSLGTGAGDTQYF. CDR3 in DNA: TGCGCCAGCAGCTTGGGGACAGGGGCGGGAGATACGCAGTATTTT. The J gene is TRBJ2-3, the V gene TRBV5-1; 9 bases match TRBD1. Unmatched junction bases numbered 4, after V lost 0 bases and J lost 5 bases. The CDR3 has 15 residues. Germline values: CDR1 SGHRS, CDR2 YFSETQ.

This clone was recorded once. The chain employs TRBV6-1 and TRBJ2-7; D not certain. The CDR3 totals 13 residues. With 6 bases removed from V and 7 bases from J, the gap between germline ends came to 16 bases. The V gene's germline CDR1 is MNHNS and CDR2 SASEGT. This chain's CDR3 is CASSGQLTREQYF. The DNA of the CDR3 is TGTGCCAGCAGCGGCCAGTTAACGCGGGAGCAGTACTTC.

CDR3 nucleotides: TGTGCCAGTAGGGGCGGAACGAACACTGAAGCTTTCTTT. Protein: CASRGGTNTEAFF. The chain couples TRBV19 to TRBJ1-1; D call uncertain. Trimming left V 6 bases short and J 1 base short, with 9 bases between. The CDR3 has 13 residues. Germline V gene data show CDR1 as LNHDA and CDR2 as SQIVND (reference sequence).

V is TRBV21-1 and J is TRBJ2-3. TRBV21-1 counts as a pseudogene. CDR3 length equals 15 residues. As DNA, the CDR3 is TGTGCCAGCAATTTGGGTCGTTGGTCCACAGATACGCAGTATTTT. Its translation: CASNLGRWSTDTQYF.

The V call is TRBV6-5, the J call TRBJ1-1; D ambiguous. The CDR3 has 14 residues. V was shortened by 4 bases and J by 0 bases, with 9 bases between the two germline ends. The germline gives CDR1 MNHEY, CDR2 SVGAGI. The CDR3 protein is CASSLTFMNTEAFF. CDR3 in DNA: TGTGCCAGCAGTTTGACCTTTATGAACACTGAAGCTTTCTTT.

The CDR3 nucleotides read TGTGCCAGCAGTCCGTACCGGGACGGCTATGGCTACACCTTC. Protein product: CASSPYRDGYGYTF. The chain couples TRBV6-1 to TRBJ1-2; the D gene is possibly TRBD1 (5 bases). V lost 5 bases to trimming and J lost 4 bases, with 14 bases between them. Germline values: CDR1 MNHNS, CDR2 SASEGT. The CDR3 is 14 amino acids.

V usage is TRBV9 and J usage is TRBJ1-5, with unresolved D. The germline V gene has CDR1 SGDLS and CDR2 YYNGEE. Trimming left V 0 bases short and J 3 bases short, with 7 bases between. The CDR3 spans 14 residues. The CDR3 DNA is TGTGCCAGCAGCGTAGGGGTTACCAATCAGCCCCAGCATTTT. Translation gives CASSVGVTNQPQHF.

V and J are TRBV10-3 and TRBJ2-2, with 8 positions matching TRBD2. CDR3 size: 16 residues. Trimming took 7 bases from V and 5 from J; bases not matched to a gene: 12. The germline V gene has CDR1 ENHRY and CDR2 SYGVKD. CDR3 protein: CAIKFKSGSSTGELFF. Here the CDR3 DNA reads TGTGCCATCAAGTTTAAAAGCGGGAGTAGTACCGGGGAGCTGTTTTTT.

V is TRBV7-9 and J is TRBJ1-2, with a tentative D call TRBD1 (6 bases). Trimming took 3 bases from V and 3 from J, leaving 11 bases between them. CDR3 length equals 14 residues. Germline CDR1 SEHNR, CDR2 FQNEAQ (reference sequence). CDR3 nucleotide sequence: TGTGCCAGCAGCTTGAACAGGGAGGACTATGGCTACACCTTC. Translation gives CASSLNREDYGYTF.

The chain couples TRBV6-6 to TRBJ1-5; D is perhaps TRBD1 (6 bases). Between the trimmed V and J ends, which lost 8 bases and 0 bases, there was a span of 14 bases. The V gene's germline CDR1 is MNHNY and CDR2 SVGAGI (reference sequence). This CDR3 is built from 15 residues. This CDR3 reads CASGDRLASNQPQHF. The CDR3 DNA reads as TGTGCCAGCGGAGACAGGTTAGCTAGCAATCAGCCCCAGCATTTT.

The rearrangement joins TRBV9 to TRBJ2-1; 9 bases are shared with TRBD2. V shed 7 bases and J 8 bases; nucleotides not matched to a gene: 13. CDR3 length: 15 amino acids. CDR1 is SGDLS, CDR2 YYNGEE, per germline. This CDR3 is CASGGREGPRDEQFF. DNA of the CDR3: TGTGCCAGCGGAGGGCGGGAGGGCCCCCGCGATGAGCAGTTCTTC.

The rearrangement joins TRBV7-9 to TRBJ2-2; the D gene is possibly TRBD1 (6 bases). The V and J ends lost 4 bases and 3 bases respectively, with 12 bases between them. The CDR3 has 15 residues. CDR1 is SEHNR and CDR2 is FQNEAQ in the germline V gene (reference sequence). The CDR3 bases are TGTGCCAGCAGCTCCTTGACAGGTTACACCGGGGAGCTGTTTTTT. Its protein is CASSSLTGYTGELFF.

The chain carries TRBV5-1 and TRBJ2-7; the match to TRBD2 covers 9 bases. The CDR3 is 14 amino acids. With 7 bases clipped from V and 0 bases from J, the junction kept 5 bases outside the gene matches. Germline loops: CDR1 SGHRS, CDR2 YFSETQ. The CDR3 loop is CASRGGAYSYEQYF. In DNA form, the CDR3 reads TGCGCCAGCCGCGGGGGGGCCTACTCCTACGAGCAGTACTTC.